This TCR beta chain was sequenced during a study of shared clonotypes between healthy human individuals. Germline V gives CDR1 GTSNPN, CDR2 SVGIG (reference sequence). V shed 2 bases and J shed 1 base, with 9 bases lying between them. The CDR3 has 14 residues. Adult donors, all healthy and HIV-negative, had no recent acute infections or vaccinations. Those who donated, Caucasian adults without exception, all lived in Nashville, Tennessee. This clone showed up just a few times. This was a deep-level run. Each unsorted PBMC replicate got 300 ng genomic DNA, tens of thousands of genomes. Profiling relied on immunoSEQ multiplex PCR, and the TCRdb table lists in-frame clones only, not all of them. Counted here are nearly 500,000 clones, around 78% occurring once; the ten biggest clones make up approximately 13%.

The clonotype was recovered from a woman between 35 and 50 years old in good health. Some clones in this sample may be carry-over from other donors' samples. The sample taken for sequencing was PBMCs. This chain connects TRBV30 to TRBJ1-3; D not resolved. The CDR3 protein is CAWSSGFSGNTIYF. CDR3 bases: TGTGCCTGGAGTTCTGGGTTTTCTGGAAACACCATATATTTT.